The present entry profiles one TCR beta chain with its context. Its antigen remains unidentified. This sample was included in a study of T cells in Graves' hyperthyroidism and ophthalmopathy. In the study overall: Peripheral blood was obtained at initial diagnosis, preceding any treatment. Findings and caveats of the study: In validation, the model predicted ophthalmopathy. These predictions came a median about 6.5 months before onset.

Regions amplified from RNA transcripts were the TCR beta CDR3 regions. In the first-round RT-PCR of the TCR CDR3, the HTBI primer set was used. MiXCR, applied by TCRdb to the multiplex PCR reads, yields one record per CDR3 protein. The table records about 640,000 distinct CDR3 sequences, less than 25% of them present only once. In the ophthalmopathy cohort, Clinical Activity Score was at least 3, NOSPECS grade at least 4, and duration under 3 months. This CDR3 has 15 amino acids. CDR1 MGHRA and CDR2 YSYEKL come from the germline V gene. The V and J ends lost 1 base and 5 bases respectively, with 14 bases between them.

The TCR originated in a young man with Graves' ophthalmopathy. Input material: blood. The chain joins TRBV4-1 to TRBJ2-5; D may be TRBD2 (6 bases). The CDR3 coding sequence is TGCGCCAGCAGCCAAGTTCCCCTGGGGAGGGAGACCCAGTACTTC. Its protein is CASSQVPLGRETQYF.